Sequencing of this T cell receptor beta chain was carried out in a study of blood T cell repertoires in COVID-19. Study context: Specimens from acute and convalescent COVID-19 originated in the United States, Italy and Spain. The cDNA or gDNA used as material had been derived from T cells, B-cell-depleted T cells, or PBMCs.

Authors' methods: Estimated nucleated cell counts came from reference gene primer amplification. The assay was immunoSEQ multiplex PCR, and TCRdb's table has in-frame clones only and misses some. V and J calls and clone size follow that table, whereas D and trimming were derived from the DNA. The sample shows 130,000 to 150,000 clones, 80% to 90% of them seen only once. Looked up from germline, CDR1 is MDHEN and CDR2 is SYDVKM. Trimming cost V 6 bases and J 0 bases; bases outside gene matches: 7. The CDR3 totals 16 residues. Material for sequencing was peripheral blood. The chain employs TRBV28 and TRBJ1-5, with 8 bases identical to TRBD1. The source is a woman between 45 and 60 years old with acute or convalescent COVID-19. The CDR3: CASRGTGGTSNQPQHF. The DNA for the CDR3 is TGTGCCAGCAGGGGGACAGGCGGAACTAGCAATCAGCCCCAGCATTTT.